The T cell receptor beta chain under discussion was sequenced for a study of cytomegalovirus exposure and HLA in healthy donors. Whole-study findings and limits: When analyzed later, a missense DCLRE1C variant was found to be linked to TCR beta V- and J-gene trimming. Later findings reportedly placed an Asian-associated ancestry cluster below the approximately 650-donor mean for N-insertions. Sequencing likely produced, as an artifact, a cluster of highly shared sequence variants.

As for this clone: Its matching antigen is unknown.

PCR primers comprised 60 Vbeta and 13 Jbeta primers. Data came from immunoSEQ multiplex PCR; TCRdb stores just in-frame clones and leaves some out. The profile shows over 150,000 clones, 70% to 80% of them singletons. V gave up 3 bases and J gave up 4 bases; unmatched junction bases: 11. CDR3 length: 16 amino acids. Germline CDR1 reads SGHRS; CDR2 reads YFSETQ. The receptor was derived from a young man in good health and CMV-seropositive. Sequences were obtained from PBMCs. V gene TRBV5-1 combines with J gene TRBJ1-2, with 8 bases matching TRBD1. This chain's CDR3 is CASSYYQGAHGYGYTF. The CDR3 nucleotides are TGCGCCAGCAGCTATTACCAGGGGGCGCATGGCTATGGCTACACCTTC.